Listed here are 26 T cell receptor beta chains from one sample, sequenced in a study of OX40 agonist ivuxolimab in advanced cancers. The assay was immunoSEQ multiplex PCR, and TCRdb's table has in-frame clones only and misses some. Found here are about 21,000 clones, about 79% of them singletons; the top ten hold about 30%. Material: CD4+ or CD8+ T cells sorted from blood, obtained in a trial of the OX40 agonist ivuxolimab. Receptors were obtained from an adult with an advanced solid tumor such as melanoma, head and neck, liver or kidney cancer.

CDR3 DNA: TGTGCCAGTAGTATTGGTGGAGCAGGGAGAAGGTATGGCTACACCTTC. Translating gives CASSIGGAGRRYGYTF. The chain couples TRBV19 to TRBJ1-2; tentative D call: TRBD1 (5 bases). V lost 3 bases and J lost 5, with 19 bases in between. Germline lookup yields CDR1 LNHDA and CDR2 SQIVND (reference sequence). The CDR3 covers 16 residues.

The CDR3 reads CASSLISSSYEQYF. CDR3 nucleotide sequence: TGTGCCAGCAGCTTGATTAGCAGCTCCTACGAGCAGTACTTC. The chain carries TRBV7-2 and TRBJ2-7, with D uncertain. V lost 3 bases, J lost 0 bases, and 9 bases lay in between. The CDR3 is made up of 14 amino acids. The germline V gene has CDR1 SGHTA and CDR2 FQGNSA.

The chain recombines TRBV2 with TRBJ2-1, with D unclear. Germline lookup yields CDR1 SNHLY and CDR2 FYNNEI. V lost 5 bases and J 5 bases, leaving 7 bases between the germline ends. CDR3 length equals 12 residues. CDR3 region: CASSSPDNEQFF. As DNA, the CDR3 is TGTGCCAGCAGTTCCCCTGACAATGAGCAGTTCTTC.

This sequence joins TRBV28 and TRBJ1-5; D gene uncertain. The CDR3 contains 15 residues. Trimming shortened V by 3 bases and J by 4 bases, and 13 bases separated the two germline ends. Germline assignment: CDR1 MDHEN and CDR2 SYDVKM. The CDR3 nucleotides read TGTGCCAGCAGTTTTGATGGAGAGTGGAATCAGCCCCAGCATTTT. It translates to CASSFDGEWNQPQHF.

The chain has TRBV7-2 and TRBJ2-5; 9 bases map to TRBD1. The germline CDR1 and CDR2 sequences are SGHTA and FQGNSA. The CDR3 is made up of 15 amino acids. J was trimmed by 5 bases and V by 2 bases; bases with no gene match: 6. The CDR3 DNA reads TGTGCCAGCAGCTTACAAGGGACAGGGTGGGAGACCCAGTACTTC. It is translated as CASSLQGTGWETQYF.

This clone appeared a few times. The chain uses TRBV6-1 and TRBJ1-6, with 8 bases matching TRBD1. Losses at the gene ends were 2 bases for V and 5 bases for J; bases not matched to a gene: 11. The CDR3 is 18 amino acids. The germline V gene has CDR1 MNHNS and CDR2 SASEGT. DNA for the CDR3: TGTGCCAGCAGTGAACCCCGGACAGGGCTATTCGATAATTCACCCCTCCACTTT. This sequence encodes CASSEPRTGLFDNSPLHF.

The chain has TRBV27 and TRBJ2-3, with 11 bases fitting TRBD2. Looked up from germline, CDR1 is MNHEY and CDR2 is SMNVEV (reference sequence). V lost 1 base to trimming and J lost 2 bases; unmatched junction nucleotides: 5. The CDR3 sequence is 17 residues long. The DNA of the CDR3 is TGTGCCAGCAGTTTATTGACTAGCGGGGATTCCACAGATACGCAGTATTTT. As protein: CASSLLTSGDSTDTQYF.

The DNA of the CDR3 is TGTGCCAGCAGCTTAGGGAGGGGGAGTACTGAAGCTTTCTTT. Encoded protein: CASSLGRGSTEAFF. The V gene is TRBV11-2, the J gene TRBJ1-1; D might be TRBD1 (6 bases). With 1 base removed from V and 5 bases from J, the gap between germline ends came to 11 bases. The length of the CDR3 is 14 residues. Germline-derived CDR1 and CDR2 are SGHAT and FQNNGV. The variable domain in full, completed from reference TRBV11-2 and TRBJ1-1, reads EAGVAQSPRYKIIEKRQSVAFWCNPISGHATLYWYQQILGQGPKLLIQFQNNGVVDDSQLPKDRFSAERLKGVDSTLKIQPAKLEDSAVYLCASSLGRGSTEAFFGQGTRLTVV.

The rearrangement links TRBV15 to TRBJ2-5, with unresolved D. V shed 4 bases and J shed 0 bases, with 12 bases lying between them. The CDR3 loop spans 15 amino acids. Germline V gene sequence: CDR1 LNHNV, CDR2 YYDKDF (reference sequence). CDR3 sequence reads: CATSTILGNQETQYF. For the CDR3, the DNA is TGTGCCACCAGCACCATCCTGGGAAACCAAGAGACCCAGTACTTC.

This sequence joins TRBV5-3 and TRBJ2-1; D gene ambiguous. TRBV5-3 falls under the ORF class, with uncertain function. The CDR3 is 16 residues long. Trimming took off 0 bases at V and 1 base at J, with 11 bases between the two ends. CDR3 bases: TGTGCCAGAAGCTTGGAGTCGGCGTTTTCCTACAATGAGCAGTTCTTC. The encoded protein is CARSLESAFSYNEQFF.

This chain joins TRBV4-1 and TRBJ1-6; weak D call: TRBD1 (6 bases). The CDR3 spans 14 residues. The ends were cut back, 1 base at V and 9 bases at J, with 10 bases in the middle. CDR1 MGHRA and CDR2 YSYEKL come from the germline V gene. The CDR3 reads CASSQVGAGSPLHF. The CDR3 DNA is TGCGCCAGCAGCCAAGTGGGGGCCGGTTCACCCCTCCACTTT.

The chain uses TRBV11-2 and TRBJ2-1, with TRBD2 as a possible D gene (6 bases). CDR1 and CDR2 (germline): SGHAT, FQNNGV. This CDR3 is 16 amino acids long. Trimming took 9 bases from V and 7 from J, leaving 25 bases between them. DNA of the CDR3: TGTGCCAGTTTCAAGGGACTCCAGGAAAGGCGGAATGAGCAGTTCTTC. Translated: CASFKGLQERRNEQFF.

This clone was picked up one time. This rearrangement joins TRBV5-4 to TRBJ1-2, with 7 nucleotides matching TRBD1. Germline trimming cut 3 bases from V and 6 bases from J; bases unmatched to any gene: 8. The CDR3 runs 14 residues. Germline-derived CDR1 and CDR2 are SGHNT and YYREEE (reference sequence). In nucleotides, the CDR3 is TGTGCCAGCAGCTCCCAGACAGGGAGCCATGGCTACACCTTC. Its translation is CASSSQTGSHGYTF.

V and J are TRBV19 and TRBJ1-1, with D hard to call. CDR3 length: 14 amino acids. Germline loops: CDR1 LNHDA, CDR2 SQIVND (reference sequence). The V gene lost 4 bases and the J gene lost 2 bases, with 11 bases spanning the gap. The CDR3 coding sequence is TGTGCCAGTAGTACCGACTATTCCAACACTGAAGCTTTCTTT. Translating it yields CASSTDYSNTEAFF.

This clone was observed once. The chain carries TRBV7-8 and TRBJ1-5; 12 nucleotides line up with TRBD1. J lost 3 bases, V lost 3 bases, and 3 bases had no gene match. Germline V gene sequence: CDR1 SGHVS, CDR2 FQNEAQ. The CDR3 runs to 16 residues. DNA for the CDR3: TGTGCCAGCAGCTTTGGGACAGGGGGCGTCAATCAGCCCCAGCATTTT. Its translation is CASSFGTGGVNQPQHF.

V and J are TRBV28 and TRBJ2-5, with D possibly matching TRBD2 (6 bases). CDR1 and CDR2 (germline): MDHEN, SYDVKM. V lost 7 bases to trimming and J lost 3 bases, with 9 bases between them. The CDR3 contains 12 residues. The CDR3 sequence is CASMAGKETQYF. The CDR3 DNA sequence: TGTGCCAGCATGGCGGGAAAAGAGACCCAGTACTTC.

This clone occurred once. Mismatch with germline at one junction end may stem from a read error. The chain recombines TRBV4-1 with TRBJ2-7; 8 positions agree with TRBD1. Germline lookup yields CDR1 MGHRA and CDR2 YSYEKL. The CDR3 sequence is 15 residues long. The DNA of the CDR3 is TGCGCCAGCAGCCTCCCAGGACAGGGTTCCTTCGAGCAGTACTTC. It codes for CASSLPGQGSFEQYF.

The chain is built from TRBV28 and TRBJ2-7; D might be TRBD2 (6 bases). The CDR3 length is 14 residues. Germline V gene sequence: CDR1 MDHEN, CDR2 SYDVKM. Between the trimmed V and J ends, which lost 5 bases and 2 bases, there was a span of 13 bases. CDR3 residues: CASSPSGLPYEQYF. The CDR3 DNA reads as TGTGCCAGCAGTCCCAGCGGACTACCCTACGAGCAGTACTTC.

This clone showed up just once. This chain connects TRBV6-5 to TRBJ2-5; 13 positions agree with TRBD2. CDR3 length: 16 amino acids. After removal of 6 bases from V and 5 bases from J, the junction contained 9 bases not matched to a gene. Per the germline V gene, CDR1 is MNHEY and CDR2 is SVGAGI. CDR3 sequence reads: CASRYGLAGAGETQYF. DNA for the CDR3: TGTGCCAGCAGATACGGACTAGCGGGAGCGGGGGAGACCCAGTACTTC.

This clone was seen only once. This chain joins TRBV6-5 and TRBJ1-1, with no clear D. The germline CDR1 and CDR2 sequences are MNHEY and SVGAGI. The CDR3 has 13 amino acids. V was shortened by 4 bases and J by 1 base, with 7 bases between the two germline ends. DNA of the CDR3: TGTGCCAGCAGTTTCGATCGGAACACTGAAGCTTTCTTT. Its translation: CASSFDRNTEAFF.

A single count supports this clone. The CDR3 reads CASSISGSGPPFQPQHF. CDR3 sequence (DNA): TGTGCCAGCAGCATCAGCGGGTCGGGGCCACCCTTTCAGCCCCAGCATTTT. J is TRBJ1-5 and V is TRBV7-6; D perhaps matches TRBD1 (5 bases). CDR3 length: 17 amino acids. CDR1 SGHVS and CDR2 FNYEAQ come from the germline V gene. Trimming pared 5 bases from V and 6 bases from J, leaving 23 bases between.

The chain links TRBV12-5 to TRBJ2-3, with TRBD1 as a possible D gene (6 bases). The CDR3 runs 14 residues. Germline CDR1 and CDR2: LGHNT and FRNRAP. V was cut by 6 bases and J by 0 bases, with 10 bases left in between. CDR3 region: CASGDSPSTDTQYF. The CDR3 DNA is TGTGCTAGTGGGGACAGCCCTAGCACAGATACGCAGTATTTT.

This clone was found once. This rearrangement joins TRBV29-1 to TRBJ1-2, with D possibly matching TRBD1 (6 bases). V lost 6 bases, J lost 0 bases, and 11 bases lay in between. Germline V gene data show CDR1 as SQVTM and CDR2 as ANQGSEA. This CDR3 region has 13 residues. For the CDR3, the DNA is TGCAGCGTCCACAGGGAAGCTAACTATGGCTACACCTTC. Translating gives CSVHREANYGYTF.

The chain is built from TRBV29-1 and TRBJ1-2, with 8 bases fitting TRBD1. The V and J ends lost 1 base and 2 bases, in that order; junction bases with no gene match: 9. The CDR3 has 16 amino acids. The germline V gene has CDR1 SQVTM and CDR2 ANQGSEA. The DNA of the CDR3 is TGCAGCGTTGAAGTAGTCCGACAGGGGCTGAACTATGGCTACACCTTC. The encoded protein is CSVEVVRQGLNYGYTF.

The V gene is TRBV9, the J gene TRBJ2-3; 7 nucleotides match TRBD1. The junction had 1 base not matched to a gene; V was cut back by 3 bases and J by 0 bases. Germline CDR1 and CDR2: SGDLS and YYNGEE. The CDR3 extends over 14 amino acids. This CDR3 is CASSATGSTDTQYF. For the CDR3, the DNA is TGTGCCAGCAGCGCGACAGGGAGCACAGATACGCAGTATTTT.

The chain joins TRBV6-5 to TRBJ1-2, with D possibly matching TRBD1 (5 bases). Between the trimmed V and J ends, which lost 5 bases and 4 bases, there was a span of 14 bases. Germline CDR1 reads MNHEY; CDR2 reads SVGAGI. The CDR3 loop spans 14 amino acids. CDR3 DNA sequence: TGTGCCAGCAGTCGGCAGGGAGGCGTCTATGGCTACACCTTC. The encoded protein is CASSRQGGVYGYTF.